This T cell receptor (beta chain) was identified in a study of CD8 T cells in ankylosing spondylitis. Regarding this clonotype: Antigen specificity is unknown.

Construction of TCR beta libraries was performed using quantitative 5'-RACE with molecular barcodes. A single record per CDR3 protein comes from TCRdb applying MiXCR to the 5' RACE reads. Found here are more than 300,000 distinct CDR3 sequences, around 8% of them singletons; the top ten hold less than 15%. The CDR3 contains 17 residues. Losses at the gene ends were 0 bases for V and 7 bases for J; bases not matched to a gene: 8. The V gene's germline CDR1 is SGHTA and CDR2 FQGTGA. Whole-study results and caveats: Researchers report that disease-linked clones proved CD8+ and relatively rare in peripheral blood. Reports say disease-linked clones showed up significantly more in matched ankylosing spondylitis synovial fluid. Seven to nine highly homologous variants formed a TCR beta motif that appeared characteristic of ankylosing spondylitis blood.

The chain couples TRBV7-3 to TRBJ2-1, with 11 nucleotides matching TRBD2. This TCR was sampled from a male donor with ankylosing spondylitis. Sequencing was carried out using blood, either unsorted or a sorted T cell fraction (not recorded which). The CDR3 DNA reads TGTGCCAGCAGCTTAACTCGACTAGCGGGGCGGAGGAATGAGCAGTTCTTC. Translation gives CASSLTRLAGRRNEQFF.